The 19 T cell receptor beta chains presented below share a single source sample, sequenced in a study of cytomegalovirus exposure and HLA in healthy donors (dated by TCRdb to the late 2010s). Libraries were made using the immunoSEQ multiplex PCR assay. For the multiplex PCR, a mixture combining 60 forward primers for TCR Vbeta segments and 13 reverse primers for TCR Jbeta segments was used. TCRdb limited this immuneACCESS table to in-frame rearrangements with V and J called. A share of clones is missing; checked studies link under half to unresolved V genes, and the rest is unexplained. The sample includes about 76,000 clones, with around four fifths observed a single time. About 2.7% of the sample comes from the top ten. The source material was PBMCs. These receptor sequences come from a male donor in good health and CMV-seropositive.

The J gene is TRBJ2-5, the V gene TRBV19; 11 positions agree with TRBD1. Germline values: CDR1 LNHDA, CDR2 SQIVND (reference sequence). The CDR3 covers 15 residues. After removal of 5 bases from V and 5 bases from J, the junction contained 7 bases not matched to a gene. The CDR3 nucleotides read TGTGCCAGTAGTCCCGGACAGGGGGCTTGGGAGACCCAGTACTTC. Translating gives CASSPGQGAWETQYF.

This chain links TRBV5-6 with TRBJ2-7; TRBD2 might be the D (6 bases). V was pared by 2 bases and J by 0 bases, with 9 bases between. Germline CDR1 SGHDT, CDR2 YYEEEE. The CDR3 loop spans 14 amino acids. The CDR3 DNA reads TGTGCCAGCAGCTTTAGCGGTTTCTCCTACGAGCAGTACTTC. Amino acids: CASSFSGFSYEQYF.

Turning to this clone: One junction end does not reproduce the germline sequence, and a read error may be involved. The chain carries TRBV15 and TRBJ2-7; tentative D call: TRBD1 (5 bases). The germline gives CDR1 LNHNV, CDR2 YYDKDF (reference sequence). CDR3 length equals 16 residues. CDR3 DNA sequence: TGTGCCACCAGGAGAGATATCGACAGCAACCTCTACGAGCAGTACTTC. This gives the protein CATRRDIDSNLYEQYF.

The chain recombines TRBV9 with TRBJ2-5; 8 nucleotides align to TRBD1. The V and J ends lost 0 bases and 5 bases, in that order; junction bases with no gene match: 12. The CDR3 is made up of 17 amino acids. Germline values: CDR1 SGDLS, CDR2 YYNGEE. CDR3 sequence: CASSVDSPLRTGETQYF. CDR3 DNA: TGTGCCAGCAGCGTAGACTCCCCTCTACGGACAGGGGAGACCCAGTACTTC.

This clone is a singleton in its sample. The CDR3 DNA follows: TGTGCCAGCAGCCCCGGAGGGAGCGGGCGGGCCGATACGCAGTATTTT. This gives the protein CASSPGGSGRADTQYF. The chain links TRBV4-2 to TRBJ2-3; a possible D gene is TRBD2 (6 bases). The V end was cut by 4 bases, the J end by 6 bases, with 20 bases between. CDR3 size: 16 residues. Germline CDR1 LGHNA, CDR2 YNFKEQ.

The chain joins TRBV30 to TRBJ1-5; 10 bases align to TRBD1. Germline CDR1 reads GTSNPN; CDR2 reads SVGIG (reference sequence). Trimming removed 1 base from V and 6 bases from J; junction bases left unmatched: 3. CDR3 length: 14 residues. This CDR3 is CAWSATGGGQPQHF. The CDR3 coding sequence is TGTGCCTGGAGTGCGACAGGGGGCGGTCAGCCCCAGCATTTT.

The V call is TRBV5-1, the J call TRBJ2-3; TRBD2 aligns across 9 bases. Germline CDR1 is SGHRS and CDR2 is YFSETQ. The ends lost 0 bases at V and 5 bases at J; junction bases unmatched: 1. The CDR3 has 14 amino acids. CDR3 sequence reads: CASSLALAGDTQYF. DNA of the CDR3: TGCGCCAGCAGCTTGGCACTAGCGGGAGATACGCAGTATTTT.

V gene TRBV10-1 combines with J gene TRBJ2-2, with a tentative D call TRBD2 (6 bases). Trimming took 6 bases from V and 0 from J, leaving 11 bases between them. Germline CDR1 WNHNN, CDR2 SYGVQD (reference sequence). The CDR3 has 15 amino acids. As DNA, the CDR3 is TGCGCCAGCAGCAGGGACTCCGCGAACACCGGGGAGCTGTTTTTT. This sequence encodes CASSRDSANTGELFF.

The rearrangement links TRBV7-6 to TRBJ1-5; a possible D gene is TRBD1 (5 bases). The germline gives CDR1 SGHVS, CDR2 FNYEAQ. The CDR3 runs to 15 residues. The V gene lost 5 bases and the J gene lost 0 bases, with 11 bases spanning the gap. CDR3 sequence reads: CASSPTVYSNQPQHF. CDR3 nucleotide sequence: TGTGCCAGCAGCCCGACAGTTTATAGCAATCAGCCCCAGCATTTT.

The V gene is TRBV4-3, the J gene TRBJ2-3; the match to TRBD2 covers 15 bases. CDR3 length: 21 amino acids. CDR1 and CDR2 from the germline V gene are LGHNA and YSLEER. V lost 3 bases, J lost 0 bases, and 13 bases stayed unmatched. The CDR3 coding sequence is TGCGCCAGCAGCCAGGGGACACGGTGGACTAGCGGGAGGGATAGCACAGATACGCAGTATTTT. Its translation: CASSQGTRWTSGRDSTDTQYF.

V and J are TRBV19 and TRBJ1-2, with a tentative D call TRBD1 (6 bases). The germline V gene has CDR1 LNHDA and CDR2 SQIVND (reference sequence). This CDR3 contains 15 residues. V was clipped by 10 bases and J by 5 bases, with 23 bases between them. CDR3 bases: TGTGCCACTGGCATTTGGCGAGACAGGACTTATGGCTACACCTTC. Amino acid sequence: CATGIWRDRTYGYTF. The variable domain in full, completed from reference TRBV19 and TRBJ1-2, reads DGGITQSPKYLFRKEGQNVTLSCEQNLNHDAMYWYRQDPGQGLRLIYYSQIVNDFQKGDIAEGYSVSREKKESFPLTVTSAQKNPTAFYLCATGIWRDRTYGYTFGSGTRLTVV.

The chain is built from TRBV4-2 and TRBJ2-7; 10 bases are shared with TRBD2. The V gene end was trimmed by 4 bases and the J gene end by 6 bases; junction bases not matched to a gene: 9. The CDR3 is 15 amino acids. The germline V gene has CDR1 LGHNA and CDR2 YNFKEQ. The CDR3 nucleotides read TGTGCCAGCAGCCCTATAGCGGGAGGTAAGACCGAGCAGTACTTC. It codes for CASSPIAGGKTEQYF.

The V call is TRBV6-1, the J call TRBJ1-5; the match to TRBD1 covers 9 bases. CDR1 is MNHNS, CDR2 SASEGT, per germline. The CDR3 is made up of 15 amino acids. Trimming took 1 base from V and 6 from J; bases not matched to a gene: 4. The DNA of the CDR3 is TGTGCCAGCAGTGAAGAAGGGACAGGGTCTCAGCCCCAGCATTTT. Its translation is CASSEEGTGSQPQHF.

CDR3 nucleotides: TGCGCCAGCAGCTTGGAGGGACTAGCGGTCGTCTACGAGCAGTACTTC. The encoded protein is CASSLEGLAVVYEQYF. V usage is TRBV5-1 and J usage is TRBJ2-7, with 11 bases fitting TRBD2. Germline V gives CDR1 SGHRS, CDR2 YFSETQ. After removal of 0 bases from V and 3 bases from J, the junction contained 5 bases not matched to a gene. This CDR3 spans 16 amino acids.

As to this clone: The same CDR3 is also encoded by other DNA sequences in this sample. The genes are TRBV6-6 and TRBJ2-7, with 9 bases aligning to TRBD1. The V gene's germline CDR1 is MNHNY and CDR2 SVGAGI (reference sequence). V shed 6 bases and J 0 bases; nucleotides not matched to a gene: 9. CDR3 length: 16 amino acids. The DNA of the CDR3 is TGTGCCAGCAGCTACCCAGGGACAGGGAACTCCTACGAGCAGTACTTC. Translated: CASSYPGTGNSYEQYF.

This clone showed up just once. The genes are TRBV27 and TRBJ1-1; a weak D match, TRBD1 (5 bases). Germline CDR1 and CDR2: MNHEY and SMNVEV (reference sequence). This CDR3 has 15 amino acids. V shed 3 bases and J shed 4 bases, with 15 bases lying between them. CDR3 amino acids: CASSFLGSQGTEAFF. The CDR3 DNA reads TGTGCCAGCAGTTTTCTAGGGTCCCAGGGCACTGAAGCTTTCTTT.

J is TRBJ1-4 and V is TRBV7-8, with D hard to call. This CDR3 has 19 residues. Trimming removed 4 bases at V and 3 bases at J, with 24 bases between. Germline V gene lookup returns CDR1 SGHVS and CDR2 FQNEAQ. In DNA, the CDR3 is TGTGCCAGCAGCTATTCCCGGGGAGTGGCTATTCGTGCTAATGAAAAACTGTTTTTT. This translates into CASSYSRGVAIRANEKLFF.

This chain joins TRBV5-4 and TRBJ2-5, with 10 positions matching TRBD2. Germline V gives CDR1 SGHNT, CDR2 YYREEE (reference sequence). The CDR3 extends over 14 amino acids. Trimming removed 3 bases from V and 2 bases from J; junction bases left unmatched: 1. The CDR3 sequence: CASSSGLAQETQYF. The CDR3 region has the DNA TGTGCCAGCAGCTCGGGACTAGCGCAAGAGACCCAGTACTTC.

DNA for the CDR3: TGCGCCAGCAGCTTGGAAGCACAGGGCCCAAATGGCTACACCTTC. Its translation is CASSLEAQGPNGYTF. This chain joins TRBV5-1 and TRBJ1-2; possible D gene TRBD1, 6 bases. Trimming removed 0 bases at V and 6 bases at J, with 15 bases between. From germline, CDR1 is SGHRS and CDR2 YFSETQ. The CDR3 consists of 15 residues. Combining the CDR3 with reference TRBV5-1 and TRBJ1-2 gives the whole variable domain KAGVTQTPRYLIKTRGQQVTLSCSPISGHRSVSWYQQTPGQGLQFLFEYFSETQRNKGNFPGRFSGRQFSNSRSEMNVSTLELGDSALYLCASSLEAQGPNGYTFGSGTRLTVV.